This T cell receptor beta chain was observed in a study of blood T cell repertoires in COVID-19. About the research overall: T cells, B-cell-depleted T cells, or PBMCs provided the cDNA or gDNA that served as material.

TCRdb's copy holds only in-frame clones and misses some; the assay was immunoSEQ multiplex PCR. The sample holds around 120,000 clones, 78% seen once. The CDR3 spans 14 residues. The V and J ends lost 6 bases and 5 bases respectively, with 16 bases between them. Germline V gives CDR1 SGHTA, CDR2 FQGNSA. The sequence was obtained from a man aged 65 to 85 with acute or convalescent COVID-19. V gene TRBV7-2 combines with J gene TRBJ2-5; tentative D call: TRBD2 (7 bases). Sequenced sample: peripheral blood. CDR3 region: CASRRGGSSETQYF. DNA for the CDR3: TGTGCCAGCAGAAGGGGGGGTAGCTCGGAGACCCAGTACTTC. The variable domain in full, with the rest retrieved from reference TRBV7-2 and TRBJ2-5, is GAGVSQSPSNKVTEKGKDVELRCDPISGHTALYWYRQSLGQGLEFLIYFQGNSAPDKSGLPSDRFSAERTGGSVSTLTIQRTQQEDSAVYLCASRRGGSSETQYFGPGTRLLVL.